This TCR beta chain came from a study of CD8 T cells in Susac syndrome. For the study at large: Patients with Susac syndrome were therapy-naive, taking corticosteroids, with some also receiving intravenous immunoglobulin, or taking intravenous immunoglobulin alone at the time their blood was drawn.

This CDR3 region has 14 residues. The V gene lost 2 bases and the J gene lost 4 bases, with 9 bases spanning the gap. The germline V gene encodes CDR1 SGHRS and CDR2 YFSETQ. Roughly 0.5 to 1 ug RNA was reverse transcribed with random hexamers. Amplification of TCR beta CDR3 used immunoSEQ multiplex PCR across 54 Vbeta and 13 Jbeta. MiXCR, applied by TCRdb to the immunoSEQ multiplex PCR reads, yields one record per CDR3 protein. The repertoire consists of around 200,000 distinct CDR3 sequences, with under 97% occurring once and the leading ten covering approximately 0.1%. CD8+ and CD4+ T cells circulating in blood were sequenced for TCR beta.

This chain connects TRBV5-1 to TRBJ2-2, with a weak D call TRBD1 (5 bases). The sequence derives from a human donor with Susac syndrome. Sequencing input: CD4+ T cells from PBMCs. The CDR3 loop is CASSFAGITGELFF. CDR3 bases: TGCGCCAGCAGCTTTGCAGGGATCACCGGGGAGCTGTTTTTT.